The T cell receptor (beta chain) described here comes from a study of radiotherapy plus CTLA-4 blockade in lung cancer. The protocol was immunoSEQ multiplex PCR, while the TCRdb copy is restricted to in-frame clones and leaves out a portion. This table has under 45,000 clones, more than 70% appearing once. Trimming removed 1 base from V and 2 bases from J, with 17 bases in between. Germline V lookup: CDR1 SGHVS, CDR2 FQNEAQ. The CDR3 runs to 17 residues. The receptor was isolated from a human donor with non-small cell lung cancer that progressed on radiotherapy plus ipilimumab. The chain joins TRBV7-8 to TRBJ1-1; the D gene is possibly TRBD1 (6 bases). Sequencing used peripheral blood, obtained from a patient treated with radiotherapy plus ipilimumab. The chain's CDR3 is CASSLVRTGTLNTEAFF. CDR3 DNA sequence: TGTGCCAGCAGCTTAGTGAGAACCGGGACACTCAACACTGAAGCTTTCTTT.